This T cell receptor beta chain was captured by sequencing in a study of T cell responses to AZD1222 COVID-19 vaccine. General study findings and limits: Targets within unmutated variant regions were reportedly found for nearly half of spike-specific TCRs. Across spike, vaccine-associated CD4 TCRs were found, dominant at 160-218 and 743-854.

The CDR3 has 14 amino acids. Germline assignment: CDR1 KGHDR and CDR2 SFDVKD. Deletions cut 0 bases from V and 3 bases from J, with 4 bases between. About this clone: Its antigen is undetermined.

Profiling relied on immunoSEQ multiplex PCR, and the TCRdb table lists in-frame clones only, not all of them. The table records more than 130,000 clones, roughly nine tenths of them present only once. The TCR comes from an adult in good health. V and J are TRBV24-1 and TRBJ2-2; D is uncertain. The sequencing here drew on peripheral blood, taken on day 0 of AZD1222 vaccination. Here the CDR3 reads CATSDLSDTGELFF. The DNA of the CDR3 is TGTGCCACCAGTGATTTGTCGGACACCGGGGAGCTGTTTTTT.